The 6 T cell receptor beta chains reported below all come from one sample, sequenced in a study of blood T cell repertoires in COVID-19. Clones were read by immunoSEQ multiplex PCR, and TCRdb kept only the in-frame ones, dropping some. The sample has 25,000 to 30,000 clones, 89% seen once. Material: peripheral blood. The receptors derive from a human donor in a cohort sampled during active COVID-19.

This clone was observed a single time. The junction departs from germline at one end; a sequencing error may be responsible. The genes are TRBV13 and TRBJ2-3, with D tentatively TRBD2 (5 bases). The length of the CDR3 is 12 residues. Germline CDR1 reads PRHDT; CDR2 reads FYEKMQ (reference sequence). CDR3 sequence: CASSPGGGPRDF. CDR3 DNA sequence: TGTGCCAGCAGTCCCGGTGGCGGGCCCCGGGATTTT.

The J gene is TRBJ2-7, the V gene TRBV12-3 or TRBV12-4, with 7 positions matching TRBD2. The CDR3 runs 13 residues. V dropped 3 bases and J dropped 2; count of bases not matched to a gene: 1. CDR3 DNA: TGTGCCAGCAGTTTTAGCGGGCCCTACGAGCAGTACTTC. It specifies CASSFSGPYEQYF.

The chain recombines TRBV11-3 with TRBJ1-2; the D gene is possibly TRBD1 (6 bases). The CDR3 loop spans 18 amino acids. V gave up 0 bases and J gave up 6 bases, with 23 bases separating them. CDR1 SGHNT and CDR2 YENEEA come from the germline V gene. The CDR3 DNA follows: TGTGCCAGCAGCTTAGAGTTAAGCCTACAGGGTAGTCGGCATGGCTACACCTTC. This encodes CASSLELSLQGSRHGYTF. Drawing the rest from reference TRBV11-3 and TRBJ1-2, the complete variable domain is EAGVVQSPRYKIIEKKQPVAFWCNPISGHNTLYWYLQNLGQGPELLIRYENEEAVDDSQLPKDRFSAERLKGVDSTLKIQPAELGDSAVYLCASSLELSLQGSRHGYTFGSGTRLTVV.

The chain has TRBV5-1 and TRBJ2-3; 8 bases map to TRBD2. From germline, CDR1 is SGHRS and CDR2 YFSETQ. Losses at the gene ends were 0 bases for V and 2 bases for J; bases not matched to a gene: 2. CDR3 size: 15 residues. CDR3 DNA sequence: TGCGCCAGCAGCTTGGGACTAGCGACCACAGATACGCAGTATTTT. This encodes CASSLGLATTDTQYF. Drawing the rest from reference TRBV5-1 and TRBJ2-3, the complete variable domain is KAGVTQTPRYLIKTRGQQVTLSCSPISGHRSVSWYQQTPGQGLQFLFEYFSETQRNKGNFPGRFSGRQFSNSRSEMNVSTLELGDSALYLCASSLGLATTDTQYFGPGTRLTVL.

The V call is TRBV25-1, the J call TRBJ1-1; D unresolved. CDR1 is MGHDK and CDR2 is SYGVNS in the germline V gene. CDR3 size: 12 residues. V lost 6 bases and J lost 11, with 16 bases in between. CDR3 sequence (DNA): TGTGCCAGCAGCCTATTCTCGGGTATGGCTTTCTTT. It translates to CASSLFSGMAFF.

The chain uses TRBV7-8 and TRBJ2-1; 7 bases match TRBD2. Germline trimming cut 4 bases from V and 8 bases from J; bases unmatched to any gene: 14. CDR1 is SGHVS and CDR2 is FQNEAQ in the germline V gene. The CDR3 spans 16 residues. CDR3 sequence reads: CASSWRLAKGYDEQFF. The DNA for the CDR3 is TGTGCCAGCAGCTGGAGACTAGCAAAGGGCTATGATGAGCAGTTCTTC.